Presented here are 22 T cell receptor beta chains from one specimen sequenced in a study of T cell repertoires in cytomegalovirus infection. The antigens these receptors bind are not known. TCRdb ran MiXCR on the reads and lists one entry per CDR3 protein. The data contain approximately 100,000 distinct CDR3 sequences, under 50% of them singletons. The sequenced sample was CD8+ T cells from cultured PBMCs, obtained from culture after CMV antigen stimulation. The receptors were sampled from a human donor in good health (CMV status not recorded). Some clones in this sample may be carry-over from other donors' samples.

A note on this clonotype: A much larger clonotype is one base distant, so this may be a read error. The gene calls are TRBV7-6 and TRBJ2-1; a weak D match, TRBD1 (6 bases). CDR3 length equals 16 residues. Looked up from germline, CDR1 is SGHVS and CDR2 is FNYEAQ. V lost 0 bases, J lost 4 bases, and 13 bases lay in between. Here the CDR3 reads CASSLASRGLYNEQFF. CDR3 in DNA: TGTGCCAGCAGCTTAGCAAGCAGGGGCCTTTACAATGAGCAGTTCTTC.

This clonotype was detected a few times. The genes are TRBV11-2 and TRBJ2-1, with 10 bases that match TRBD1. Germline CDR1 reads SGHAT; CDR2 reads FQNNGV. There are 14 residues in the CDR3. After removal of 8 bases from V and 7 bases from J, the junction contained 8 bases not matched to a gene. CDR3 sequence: CASGGTGVLNEQFF. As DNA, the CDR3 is TGTGCCAGCGGCGGGACAGGGGTGTTGAATGAGCAGTTCTTC.

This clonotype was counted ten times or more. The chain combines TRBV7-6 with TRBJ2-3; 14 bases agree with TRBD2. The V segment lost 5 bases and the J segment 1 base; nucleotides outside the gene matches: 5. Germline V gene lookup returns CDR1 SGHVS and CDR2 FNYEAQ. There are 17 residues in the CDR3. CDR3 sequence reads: CASSGPGLAGGTDTQYF. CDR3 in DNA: TGTGCCAGCAGCGGGCCGGGACTAGCGGGGGGCACAGATACGCAGTATTTT.

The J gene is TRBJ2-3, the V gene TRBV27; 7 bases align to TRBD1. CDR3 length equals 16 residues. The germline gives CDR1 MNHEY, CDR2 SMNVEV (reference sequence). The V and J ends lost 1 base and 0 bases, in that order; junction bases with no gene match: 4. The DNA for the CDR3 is TGTGCCAGCAGTTTATTCGACAGGGCTAGCACAGATACGCAGTATTTT. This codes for CASSLFDRASTDTQYF.

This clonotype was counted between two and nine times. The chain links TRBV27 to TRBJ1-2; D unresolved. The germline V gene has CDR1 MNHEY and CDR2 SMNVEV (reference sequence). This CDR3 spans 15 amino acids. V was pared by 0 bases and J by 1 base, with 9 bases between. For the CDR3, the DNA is TGTGCCAGCAGTTTATCATCCAGGATTAACTATGGCTACACCTTC. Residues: CASSLSSRINYGYTF.

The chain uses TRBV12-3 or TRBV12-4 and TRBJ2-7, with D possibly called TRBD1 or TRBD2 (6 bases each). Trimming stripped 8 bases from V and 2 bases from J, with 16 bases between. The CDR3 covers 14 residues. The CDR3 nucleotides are TGTGCCAGCCGATACGGAGGGGGGACCTACGAGCAGTACTTC. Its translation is CASRYGGGTYEQYF.

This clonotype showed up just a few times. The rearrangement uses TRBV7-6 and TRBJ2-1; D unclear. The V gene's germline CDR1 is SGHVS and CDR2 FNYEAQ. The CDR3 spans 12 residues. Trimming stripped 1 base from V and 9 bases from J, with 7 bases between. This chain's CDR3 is CASSLGQTEQFF. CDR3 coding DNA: TGTGCCAGCAGCTTAGGGCAGACTGAGCAGTTCTTC.

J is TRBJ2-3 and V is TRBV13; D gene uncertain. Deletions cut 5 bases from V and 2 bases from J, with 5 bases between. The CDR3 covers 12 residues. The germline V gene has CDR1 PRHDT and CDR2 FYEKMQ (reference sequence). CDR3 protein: CASSHHTDTQYF. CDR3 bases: TGTGCCAGCAGCCATCACACAGATACGCAGTATTTT.

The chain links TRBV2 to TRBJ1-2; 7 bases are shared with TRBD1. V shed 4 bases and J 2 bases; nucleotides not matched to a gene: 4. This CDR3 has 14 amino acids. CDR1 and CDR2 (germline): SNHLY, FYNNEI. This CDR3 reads CASSGGGQNYGYTF. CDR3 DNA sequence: TGTGCCAGCAGTGGAGGGGGACAGAACTATGGCTACACCTTC.

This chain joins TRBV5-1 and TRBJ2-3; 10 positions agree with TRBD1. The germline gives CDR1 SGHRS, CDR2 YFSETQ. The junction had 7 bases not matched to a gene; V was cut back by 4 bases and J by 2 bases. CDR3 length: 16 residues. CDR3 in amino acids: CASSQRQGAFTDTQYF. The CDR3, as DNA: TGCGCCAGCAGCCAAAGACAGGGGGCTTTCACAGATACGCAGTATTTT.

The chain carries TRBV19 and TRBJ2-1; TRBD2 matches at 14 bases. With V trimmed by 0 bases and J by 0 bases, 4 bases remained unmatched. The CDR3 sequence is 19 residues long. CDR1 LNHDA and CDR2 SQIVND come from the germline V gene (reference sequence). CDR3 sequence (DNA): TGTGCCAGTAGTATAGATGGACTAGCGGGGGGACACTCCTACAATGAGCAGTTCTTC. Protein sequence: CASSIDGLAGGHSYNEQFF.

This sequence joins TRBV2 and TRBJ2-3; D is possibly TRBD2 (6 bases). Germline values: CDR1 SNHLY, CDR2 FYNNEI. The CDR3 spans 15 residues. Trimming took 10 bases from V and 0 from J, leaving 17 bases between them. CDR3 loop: CATHGGAESTDTQYF. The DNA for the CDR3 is TGTGCCACCCACGGGGGAGCGGAGAGCACAGATACGCAGTATTTT.

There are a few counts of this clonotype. CDR3 in DNA: TGTGCCAGCAGCTTAGCGGACGGGACAGGGGACACCGGGGAGCTGTTTTTT. Protein product: CASSLADGTGDTGELFF. The V gene is TRBV7-9, the J gene TRBJ2-2; 10 bases are shared with TRBD1. The CDR3 length is 17 residues. The J segment lost 3 bases and the V segment lost 0 bases, leaving 4 bases of the junction unmatched. Germline V lookup: CDR1 SEHNR, CDR2 FQNEAQ (reference sequence). The whole variable domain, filled in from reference TRBV7-9 and TRBJ2-2, reads DTGVSQNPRHKITKRGQNVTFRCDPISEHNRLYWYRQTLGQGPEFLTYFQNEAQLEKSRLLSDRFSAERPKGSFSTLEIQRTEQGDSAMYLCASSLADGTGDTGELFFGEGSRLTVL.

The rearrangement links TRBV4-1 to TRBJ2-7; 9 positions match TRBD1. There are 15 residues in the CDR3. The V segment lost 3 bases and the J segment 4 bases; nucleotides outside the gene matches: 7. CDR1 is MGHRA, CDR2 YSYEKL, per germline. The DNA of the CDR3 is TGCGCCAGCAGCCACTCAACAGGGGGCTGGTACGAGCAGTACTTC. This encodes CASSHSTGGWYEQYF.

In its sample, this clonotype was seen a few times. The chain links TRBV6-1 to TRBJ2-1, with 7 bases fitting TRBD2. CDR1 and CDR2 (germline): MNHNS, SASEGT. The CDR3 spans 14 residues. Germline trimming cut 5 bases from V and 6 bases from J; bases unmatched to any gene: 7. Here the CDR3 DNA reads TGTGCCAGCAGTAAAACCGGGGGGTTCAATGAGCAGTTCTTC. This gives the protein CASSKTGGFNEQFF.

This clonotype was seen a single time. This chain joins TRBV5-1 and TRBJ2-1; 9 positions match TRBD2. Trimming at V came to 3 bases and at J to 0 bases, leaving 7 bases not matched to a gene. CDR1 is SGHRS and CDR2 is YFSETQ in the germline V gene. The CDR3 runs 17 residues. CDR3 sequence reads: CASSWLSSGVSYNEQFF. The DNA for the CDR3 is TGCGCCAGCAGCTGGCTCTCTAGCGGGGTCTCCTACAATGAGCAGTTCTTC.

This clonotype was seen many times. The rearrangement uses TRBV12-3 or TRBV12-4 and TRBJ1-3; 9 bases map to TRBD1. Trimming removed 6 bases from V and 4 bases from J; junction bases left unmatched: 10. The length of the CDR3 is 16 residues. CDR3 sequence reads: CASRNTGGSKGNTIYF. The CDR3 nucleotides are TGTGCCAGCAGGAATACAGGGGGCTCAAAAGGAAACACCATATATTTT.

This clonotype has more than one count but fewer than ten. CDR3 DNA sequence: TGTGCCAGCAGTTTTCCCACAGGGGGCGTCGGGCAAGAAGCTTTCTTT. This sequence encodes CASSFPTGGVGQEAFF. The V and J genes are TRBV28 and TRBJ1-1; 9 bases are shared with TRBD1. Germline V gene data show CDR1 as MDHEN and CDR2 as SYDVKM. V dropped 3 bases and J dropped 8; count of bases not matched to a gene: 13. The CDR3 contains 16 residues.

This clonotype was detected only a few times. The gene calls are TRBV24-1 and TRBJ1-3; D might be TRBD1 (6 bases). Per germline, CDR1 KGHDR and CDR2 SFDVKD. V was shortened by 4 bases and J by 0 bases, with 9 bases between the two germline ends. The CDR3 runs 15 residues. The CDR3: CATSDPDSSGNTIYF. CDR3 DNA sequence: TGTGCCACCAGTGACCCGGACAGCTCTGGAAACACCATATATTTT.

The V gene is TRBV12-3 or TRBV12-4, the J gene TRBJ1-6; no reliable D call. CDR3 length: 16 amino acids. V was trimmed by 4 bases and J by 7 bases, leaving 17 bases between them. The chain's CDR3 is CASSSYGNKQNSPLHF. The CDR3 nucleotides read TGTGCCAGCAGTTCTTACGGGAACAAACAAAATTCACCCCTCCACTTT.

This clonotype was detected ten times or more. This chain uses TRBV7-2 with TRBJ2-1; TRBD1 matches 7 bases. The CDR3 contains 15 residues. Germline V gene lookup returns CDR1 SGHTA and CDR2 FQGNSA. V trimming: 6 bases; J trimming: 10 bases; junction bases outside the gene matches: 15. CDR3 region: CASRQTGFLRGEQFF. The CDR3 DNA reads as TGTGCCAGCAGACAGACAGGGTTCCTCAGAGGGGAGCAGTTCTTC. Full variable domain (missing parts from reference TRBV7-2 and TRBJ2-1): GAGVSQSPSNKVTEKGKDVELRCDPISGHTALYWYRQSLGQGLEFLIYFQGNSAPDKSGLPSDRFSAERTGGSVSTLTIQRTQQEDSAVYLCASRQTGFLRGEQFFGPGTRLTVL.

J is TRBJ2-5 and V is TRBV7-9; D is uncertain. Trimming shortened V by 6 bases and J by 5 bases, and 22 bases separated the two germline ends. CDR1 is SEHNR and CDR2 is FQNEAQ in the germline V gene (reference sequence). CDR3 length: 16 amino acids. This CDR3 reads CASRPPRGQDIETQYF. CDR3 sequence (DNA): TGTGCCAGCAGGCCCCCCCGTGGGCAGGATATTGAGACCCAGTACTTC.